Listed here are 4 T cell receptor beta chains from one sample, sequenced in a study of T cells after yellow fever vaccination. TCRdb recomputed calls from the 5' RACE reads with MiXCR, one row per CDR3 protein. The sample holds more than 300,000 distinct CDR3 sequences; about 11% are singletons and the top ten take about 3%. Specimen: CD4+ T cells sorted from PBMCs, collected 45 days after the yellow fever booster vaccination. The receptors shown here come from a man between 18 and 29 years old who received the YFV17D yellow fever vaccine.

This clonotype was counted only a few times. The chain recombines TRBV9 with TRBJ2-3, with D maybe TRBD2 (6 bases). The V and J ends lost 4 bases and 3 bases respectively, with 15 bases between them. Germline V gene lookup returns CDR1 SGDLS and CDR2 YYNGEE. This CDR3 has 15 residues. For the CDR3, the DNA is TGTGCCAGCAGCCCCAGCCCGGGGGAAACAGATACGCAGTATTTT. Translation: CASSPSPGETDTQYF.

This clonotype was detected many times. This chain links TRBV20-1 with TRBJ2-7, with 9 bases aligning to TRBD1. CDR1 and CDR2 (germline): DFQATT, SNEGSKA (reference sequence). The CDR3 has 15 amino acids. The ends lost 3 bases at V and 6 bases at J; junction bases unmatched: 12. The CDR3 DNA follows: TGCAGTGCTAGGGTTTCGGGACAGGGAGATGGCGAGCAGTACTTC. As protein: CSARVSGQGDGEQYF.

In this sample, this clonotype turned up a few times. The chain recombines TRBV4-3 with TRBJ1-2, with 12 bases fitting TRBD1. The V segment lost 2 bases and the J segment 12 bases; nucleotides outside the gene matches: 10. Germline loops: CDR1 LGHNA, CDR2 YSLEER. The CDR3 contains 15 residues. The CDR3 sequence: CASSQLPGQGAADTF. CDR3 DNA: TGCGCCAGCAGCCAACTTCCGGGACAGGGGGCAGCTGACACCTTC.

This clonotype came up a few times. The V and J genes are TRBV20-1 and TRBJ2-3; D is ambiguous. Germline CDR1 DFQATT, CDR2 SNEGSKA (reference sequence). V lost 5 bases, J lost 4 bases, and 13 bases lay in between. This CDR3 spans 13 amino acids. The CDR3 spells CSAPRASPDTQYF. CDR3 DNA sequence: TGCAGTGCTCCCCGCGCGAGCCCAGATACGCAGTATTTT.